The 4 T cell receptor beta chains listed next were all sequenced from one sample in a study of control samples from healthy donors and cancer patients. The repertoire was sequenced with immunoSEQ multiplex PCR; TCRdb's copy has only in-frame clones and lacks some. This repertoire shows almost 90,000 clones, under 90% found once; its top ten account for over 2%. The specimen sequenced was blood. Receptors originate from a woman aged 40 to 49 in good health.

The V gene is TRBV7-7, the J gene TRBJ2-1, with 11 nucleotides matching TRBD2. CDR1 is SSHAT, CDR2 FNYEAQ, per germline (reference sequence). V lost 11 bases, J lost 8 bases, and 17 bases stayed unmatched. The CDR3 has 16 amino acids. In nucleotides, the CDR3 is TGTGCCGTGAAGGGGTTAGCGGGGGGGAGCATCGATGAGCAGTTCTTC. Its translation: CAVKGLAGGSIDEQFF.

V usage is TRBV5-1 and J usage is TRBJ2-1; 12 bases match TRBD1. Trimming took 0 bases from V and 8 from J; bases not matched to a gene: 9. CDR1 and CDR2 from the germline V gene are SGHRS and YFSETQ. CDR3 length: 17 amino acids. CDR3 residues: CASSLVSGTGGSDEQFF. The CDR3 bases are TGCGCCAGCAGCTTGGTGTCCGGGACAGGGGGCTCTGATGAGCAGTTCTTC.

The chain carries TRBV6-2 or TRBV6-3 and TRBJ1-5, with TRBD1 identical over 8 bases. CDR3 size: 18 residues. V shed 2 bases, J shed 4 bases, and the junction held 13 bases outside the gene matches. Germline values: CDR1 MNHEY, CDR2 SVGEGT. CDR3 sequence: CASSYTPRGRGLNQPQHF. In DNA form, the CDR3 reads TGTGCCAGCAGTTACACGCCCCGGGGCAGGGGGCTGAATCAGCCCCAGCATTTT.

The chain links TRBV28 to TRBJ2-7, with 10 positions matching TRBD1. V lost 6 bases and J lost 7; bases outside the gene matches: 9. The CDR3 contains 14 residues. CDR1 is MDHEN and CDR2 is SYDVKM in the germline V gene. In DNA, the CDR3 is TGTGCCAGCAGCCCCCCCCCGGGACAGGGGGAGCAGTACTTC. Its translation is CASSPPPGQGEQYF.